Below, 4 T cell receptor beta chains from the same sample are listed, as sequenced in a study of T cell responses to AZD1222 COVID-19 vaccine. Sequencing was performed with immunoSEQ multiplex PCR; in TCRdb, only in-frame clones are kept and a portion is missing. The sample includes around 270,000 clones, around 92% of them seen just once. The material was peripheral blood, obtained 28 days after the second AZD1222 dose. Receptors were obtained from an adult who received the AZD1222 COVID-19 vaccine.

The rearrangement joins TRBV9 to TRBJ2-7; 8 bases align to TRBD1. The CDR3 has 13 amino acids. Trimming at V came to 4 bases and at J to 3 bases, leaving 3 bases not matched to a gene. Germline loops: CDR1 SGDLS, CDR2 YYNGEE. The CDR3 here is CASSPGQGYEQYF. DNA of the CDR3: TGTGCCAGCAGCCCCGGACAGGGCTACGAGCAGTACTTC.

The rearrangement links TRBV6-5 to TRBJ2-2; D call uncertain. Germline CDR1 reads MNHEY; CDR2 reads SVGAGI. This CDR3 contains 15 residues. V was pared by 4 bases and J by 6 bases, with 15 bases between. The DNA of the CDR3 is TGTGCCAGCAGTTCCCCGTTAAAAGGGTCCGGGGAGCTGTTTTTT. Protein sequence: CASSSPLKGSGELFF.

The chain uses TRBV6-2 or TRBV6-3 and TRBJ2-1; tentatively, D is TRBD2 (5 bases). The CDR3 has 16 residues. Trimming left V 0 bases short and J 4 bases short, with 13 bases between. The germline V gene encodes CDR1 MNHEY and CDR2 SVGEGT. CDR3 in DNA: TGTGCCAGCAGTTACTCTTTGGCGGGTGGGTACAATGAGCAGTTCTTC. It translates to CASSYSLAGGYNEQFF.

This chain links TRBV4-1 with TRBJ2-1; perhaps TRBD2 as D (6 bases). The CDR3 totals 19 residues. CDR1 and CDR2 from the germline V gene are MGHRA and YSYEKL. Trimming stripped 0 bases from V and 3 bases from J, with 21 bases between. As DNA, the CDR3 is TGCGCCAGCAGCCAAGATTGGTTAGTGAGCGGGCGGCTCTACAATGAGCAGTTCTTC. Its protein is CASSQDWLVSGRLYNEQFF.